This T cell receptor beta chain was sequenced during a study of T cells in Graves' hyperthyroidism and ophthalmopathy. The hyperthyroidism was newly diagnosed and had lasted under 2 months; the patients were aged 18 to 65. Diagnosing involved the use of clinical symptoms, serum thyroxine and TRAb, thyroid ultrasound and orbital computed tomography. RNA transcripts were the template for amplifying TCR beta CDR3 regions. A set of HTBI primers served as the primers for a first-round RT-PCR of the TCR CDR3. One entry per CDR3 protein, called by TCRdb with MiXCR from the multiplex PCR reads. Of some 760,000 distinct CDR3 sequences listed, 11% to 15% were seen once; the top ten hold more than 8.5%. The CDR3 loop spans 14 amino acids. Germline loops: CDR1 KGHDR, CDR2 SFDVKD. V was pared by 3 bases and J by 4 bases, with 0 bases of the junction left unmatched. This clonotype was seen many times.

The origin of this receptor is a young woman with Graves' hyperthyroidism. Sequenced input: blood. This chain links TRBV24-1 with TRBJ2-1, with 9 bases that match TRBD2. The DNA of the CDR3 is TGTGCCACCAGTGATAGCGGGAGGTACAATGAGCAGTTCTTC. Its translation: CATSDSGRYNEQFF.